The T cell receptor (beta chain) described here comes from a study of Ad26.COV2.S vaccination and SARS-CoV-2 variants. The treatment: some 19 received Ad26.COV2.S at low or high dose, single or two shots; about 5 received placebo; per-sample allocation not given. Collection of the samples took place on day 63 after the first injection of vaccine or placebo. V shed 1 base, J shed 5 bases, and the junction held 2 bases outside the gene matches. Germline V lookup: CDR1 GTSNPN, CDR2 SVGIG (reference sequence). The CDR3 extends over 14 amino acids. TCRdb's table, derived via immunoSEQ multiplex PCR, lists solely in-frame clones and lacks some. The sample gives hundreds of thousands of clones, approximately 88% of which show up once; around 1.4% is in the top ten.

The sample was peripheral blood, taken in a trial of Ad26.COV2.S vaccine versus placebo. V and J are TRBV30 and TRBJ1-6, with 7 nucleotides matching TRBD1. This sequence was found in a person between 18 and 59 years old who received the Ad26.COV2.S COVID-19 vaccine or a placebo. As DNA, the CDR3 is TGTGCCTGGAGTGCGGGACAGAATAATTCACCCCTCCACTTT. It codes for CAWSAGQNNSPLHF.